This T cell receptor (beta chain) was sequenced during a study of blood T cell repertoires in COVID-19. Study background: Sources were T cells, B-cell-depleted T cells, or PBMCs; the material itself was cDNA or gDNA.

Source study methods: Estimation of nucleated cell counts relied on the amplification of reference gene primers. Some clones are missing from TCRdb's copy, which holds only in-frame ones; the method was immunoSEQ multiplex PCR. V and J calls and clone size are given by that table; D and trimming were obtained from the DNA. The sample consists of over 45,000 clones, approximately 78% of them appearing once. CDR1 and CDR2 (germline): SGHTA, FQGNSA. The V gene end was trimmed by 2 bases and the J gene end by 0 bases; junction bases not matched to a gene: 8. The CDR3 has 18 amino acids. The V and J genes are TRBV7-2 and TRBJ2-3, with 10 positions matching TRBD2. Sequenced material: peripheral blood. The sequence derives from a woman aged 80 or older with acute or convalescent COVID-19. The CDR3: CASSLTSSGGLSTDTQYF. CDR3 bases: TGTGCCAGCAGCTTAACCTCTAGCGGGGGCCTTAGCACAGATACGCAGTATTTT. Full variable domain (missing parts from reference TRBV7-2 and TRBJ2-3): GAGVSQSPSNKVTEKGKDVELRCDPISGHTALYWYRQSLGQGLEFLIYFQGNSAPDKSGLPSDRFSAERTGGSVSTLTIQRTQQEDSAVYLCASSLTSSGGLSTDTQYFGPGTRLTVL.